The 7 T cell receptor beta chains presented below share a single source sample, sequenced in a study of T cell changes during pregnancy in multiple sclerosis. The repertoire was sequenced with immunoSEQ multiplex PCR; TCRdb's copy has only in-frame clones and lacks some. The data contain 40,000 or so clones, just under 95% of them singletons. The specimen was CD8+ T cells from peripheral blood mononuclear cells, collected in the third trimester of pregnancy. The receptors derive from a female donor with multiple sclerosis, enrolled in a pregnancy study.

The chain carries TRBV29-1 and TRBJ1-3; D may be TRBD1 (6 bases). The CDR3 spans 16 residues. Trimming took 0 bases from V and 4 from J, leaving 16 bases between them. Germline CDR1 and CDR2: SQVTM and ANQGSEA. The CDR3 DNA sequence: TGCAGCGTTGAAGATTGGGCAGGGGCAGAAGGAAACACCATATATTTT. It translates to CSVEDWAGAEGNTIYF.

The V call is TRBV10-3, the J call TRBJ1-1; D call uncertain. V was pared by 5 bases and J by 3 bases, with 13 bases between. Germline V CDR1 and CDR2: ENHRY, SYGVKD. The CDR3 is 14 residues long. CDR3 protein: CAISQTDGDTEAFF. Written as DNA, the CDR3 is TGTGCCATCAGTCAGACGGACGGGGACACTGAAGCTTTCTTT.

The chain is built from TRBV13 and TRBJ2-2, with TRBD1 identical over 9 bases. J was trimmed by 7 bases and V by 5 bases; bases with no gene match: 5. In germline, CDR1 is PRHDT, CDR2 FYEKMQ (reference sequence). There are 14 residues in the CDR3. The CDR3 is CASSPDRGGGELFF. The CDR3 nucleotides are TGTGCCAGCAGCCCGGACAGGGGTGGCGGGGAGCTGTTTTTT.

This chain uses TRBV27 with TRBJ2-7; D remains ambiguous. The V end was cut by 5 bases, the J end by 1 base, with 9 bases between. Germline V gene data show CDR1 as MNHEY and CDR2 as SMNVEV (reference sequence). CDR3 length equals 13 residues. The CDR3 region is CASSPLQSYEQYF. The CDR3 DNA sequence: TGTGCCAGCAGTCCGCTCCAGTCCTACGAGCAGTACTTC.

The genes are TRBV6-5 and TRBJ2-5, with TRBD2 identical over 10 bases. This CDR3 region has 14 residues. Germline CDR1 reads MNHEY; CDR2 reads SVGAGI. J lost 5 bases, V lost 6 bases, and 6 bases had no gene match. The CDR3 sequence: CASRPAGGVETQYF. CDR3 DNA: TGTGCCAGCAGGCCAGCGGGGGGGGTGGAGACCCAGTACTTC.

This chain joins TRBV6-5 and TRBJ2-5, with TRBD1 identical over 7 bases. This CDR3 is built from 16 residues. Unmatched junction bases numbered 9, after V lost 0 bases and J lost 5 bases. CDR1 and CDR2 (germline): MNHEY, SVGAGI. Here the CDR3 DNA reads TGTGCCAGCAGTTACTCTCTCGGGACAGCGGCGGAGACCCAGTACTTC. Its translation: CASSYSLGTAAETQYF.

The chain carries TRBV6-1 and TRBJ1-3; D is perhaps TRBD1 (5 bases). Germline loops: CDR1 MNHNS, CDR2 SASEGT. This CDR3 has 16 amino acids. The ends were cut back, 2 bases at V and 3 bases at J, with 14 bases in the middle. CDR3 sequence reads: CASSEMGGAGGNTIYF. In DNA, the CDR3 is TGTGCCAGCAGTGAAATGGGGGGAGCAGGTGGAAACACCATATATTTT.